These 19 T cell receptor beta chains came from one sample sequenced in a study of cytomegalovirus exposure and HLA in healthy donors. Primers included in the PCR were 60 Vbeta and 13 Jbeta primers. Data came from immunoSEQ multiplex PCR; TCRdb stores just in-frame clones and leaves some out. The data hold more than 95,000 clones, with about three quarters observed a single time. Source material: PBMCs. These receptors came from a middle-aged woman in good health and CMV-seropositive.

The chain recombines TRBV29-1 with TRBJ2-5, with 8 bases matching TRBD1. V lost 8 bases, J lost 5 bases, and 7 bases stayed unmatched. The CDR3 consists of 12 residues. The V gene's germline CDR1 is SQVTM and CDR2 ANQGSEA. DNA for the CDR3: TGCAGCCTACGGACAGGGACGGAGACCCAGTACTTC. It translates to CSLRTGTETQYF.

The sample holds a few counts of this clone. The V gene is TRBV2, the J gene TRBJ2-5, with TRBD1 as a possible D gene (5 bases). Trimming pared 7 bases from V and 2 bases from J, leaving 11 bases between. Germline CDR1 is SNHLY and CDR2 is FYNNEI. The CDR3 is made up of 13 amino acids. The CDR3 sequence: CASTRGLQETQYF. The CDR3 DNA follows: TGTGCCAGCACAAGGGGTTTACAAGAGACCCAGTACTTC.

This clone was seen only a few times. The V and J genes are TRBV7-8 and TRBJ1-6; D gene ambiguous. The germline V and J ends were trimmed by 5 bases and 9 bases, with 8 bases remaining between them. Germline CDR1 is SGHVS and CDR2 is FQNEAQ. There are 12 residues in the CDR3. The CDR3: CASSPRGSPLHF. In nucleotides, the CDR3 is TGTGCCAGCAGCCCACGCGGTTCACCCCTCCACTTT.

This clone was detected a few times. In DNA, the CDR3 is TGCGCCAGCAGCTTCGACATGGGCTATGGCTACACCTTC. Protein product: CASSFDMGYGYTF. The chain has TRBV5-1 and TRBJ1-2; D remains ambiguous. The V and J ends lost 2 bases and 4 bases respectively, with 9 bases between them. Germline lookup yields CDR1 SGHRS and CDR2 YFSETQ. The CDR3 length is 13 residues.

The chain combines TRBV13 with TRBJ1-4; 7 bases match TRBD1. Germline trimming cut 5 bases from V and 7 bases from J; bases unmatched to any gene: 4. The CDR3 totals 13 residues. Germline V gives CDR1 PRHDT, CDR2 FYEKMQ (reference sequence). The CDR3 bases are TGTGCCAGCAGCCGGACAGGAATTGAAAAACTGTTTTTT. Translating gives CASSRTGIEKLFF.

The chain joins TRBV18 to TRBJ2-1; D may be TRBD1 (5 bases). This CDR3 is built from 14 residues. The germline gives CDR1 KGHSH, CDR2 LQKENI. V lost 3 bases and J lost 6, with 12 bases in between. CDR3 DNA sequence: TGTGCCAGCTCACCTGGGGCCGAGACCAATGAGCAGTTCTTC. This encodes CASSPGAETNEQFF.

The rearrangement joins TRBV6-5 to TRBJ2-7; perhaps TRBD2 as D (5 bases). This CDR3 spans 13 amino acids. Germline V CDR1 and CDR2: MNHEY, SVGAGI. The V end lost 6 bases, the J end lost 2 bases, and 11 bases lay between the germline ends. The CDR3 loop is CASSMTGTYEQYF. Here the CDR3 DNA reads TGTGCCAGCAGCATGACGGGGACCTACGAGCAGTACTTC.

The chain employs TRBV2 and TRBJ2-6; 7 bases map to TRBD1. CDR3 length: 17 amino acids. The germline CDR1 and CDR2 sequences are SNHLY and FYNNEI. Trimming removed 7 bases from V and 0 bases from J; junction bases left unmatched: 9. The CDR3 region has the DNA TGTGCCAGCATGGTAGGGGGCGCGAGCTCTGGGGCCAACGTCCTGACTTTC. Encoded protein: CASMVGGASSGANVLTF.

The chain couples TRBV6-5 to TRBJ1-1; D gene uncertain. The CDR3 loop spans 16 amino acids. Germline lookup yields CDR1 MNHEY and CDR2 SVGAGI. V was trimmed by 2 bases and J by 1 base, leaving 14 bases between them. The CDR3 sequence is CASSYDYPAPNTEAFF. The CDR3 DNA reads as TGTGCCAGCAGTTACGACTATCCTGCCCCGAACACTGAAGCTTTCTTT.

A single count supports this clone. The CDR3 sequence is CASSIDSQENTEAFF. The CDR3 coding sequence is TGTGCCAGTAGTATAGATAGTCAGGAAAACACTGAAGCTTTCTTT. This rearrangement joins TRBV19 to TRBJ1-1; unclear D gene. The CDR3 runs to 15 residues. Trimming pared 0 bases from V and 2 bases from J, leaving 10 bases between. Germline V gene data show CDR1 as LNHDA and CDR2 as SQIVND (reference sequence).

In its sample, this clone was seen a few times. V gene TRBV5-8 combines with J gene TRBJ2-2, with 7 bases matching TRBD1. Germline CDR1 SGHTS, CDR2 YDEGEE. The CDR3 consists of 15 residues. Trimming at V came to 1 base and at J to 5 bases, leaving 5 bases not matched to a gene. For the CDR3, the DNA is TGTGCCAGCAGCTTGACAGGGGTTACAACCGGGGAGCTGTTTTTT. It translates to CASSLTGVTTGELFF.

The V and J genes are TRBV15 and TRBJ2-2, with D possibly matching TRBD1 (6 bases). V shed 11 bases and J shed 4 bases, with 17 bases lying between them. The CDR3 is 14 amino acids. Germline V gene data show CDR1 as LNHNV and CDR2 as YYDKDF (reference sequence). The CDR3: CAASRGKVTGELFF. The CDR3 bases are TGTGCCGCCTCGAGGGGGAAGGTCACCGGGGAGCTGTTTTTT.

Concerning this clone itself: Without the conserved terminal phenylalanine or tryptophan, this CDR3 likely stems from a read error. The limits of the CDR3 on the DNA are not certain, so only TCRdb's listed CDR3 is given. Other DNA sequences in the sample encode the same CDR3. The chain carries TRBV6-8 and TRBJ2-7; TRBD2 reflects the table's D call only, with no check against the DNA. The V gene's germline CDR1 is MNHGY and CDR2 SAAAGT. Counting both end residues, the CDR3 totals 10 amino acids. The CDR3 is CASSYSTRSG.

The chain has TRBV11-3 and TRBJ2-1; maybe TRBD2 (6 bases). Germline V CDR1 and CDR2: SGHNT, YENEEA. With 5 bases removed from V and 6 bases from J, the gap between germline ends came to 14 bases. This CDR3 is 14 amino acids long. The CDR3 sequence is CASSTRLVTNEQFF. The CDR3 bases are TGTGCCAGCAGCACCCGACTAGTGACCAATGAGCAGTTCTTC.

The V gene is TRBV10-3, the J gene TRBJ2-1; 12 nucleotides align to TRBD2. Unmatched junction bases numbered 13, after V lost 7 bases and J lost 9 bases. This CDR3 region has 16 residues. The germline V gene encodes CDR1 ENHRY and CDR2 SYGVKD. CDR3: CAITRTSGDAGGEQFF. The CDR3 bases are TGTGCCATCACCAGGACTAGCGGGGACGCGGGGGGTGAGCAGTTCTTC.

The chain has TRBV15 and TRBJ2-3; no definite D call. The V end lost 2 bases, the J end lost 6 bases, and 6 bases lay between the germline ends. CDR1 is LNHNV and CDR2 is YYDKDF in the germline V gene (reference sequence). The CDR3 contains 12 residues. The CDR3 DNA sequence: TGTGCCACCAGCAGATCGAGGGATACGCAGTATTTT. Translated: CATSRSRDTQYF.

This clone was recorded only once. The chain couples TRBV6-4 to TRBJ2-5, with D possibly being TRBD1 (6 bases). Trimming shortened V by 3 bases and J by 5 bases, and 19 bases separated the two germline ends. The CDR3 length is 16 residues. In germline, CDR1 is MRHNA, CDR2 SNTAGT. CDR3 in amino acids: CASSEWPGTTGETQYF. In DNA form, the CDR3 reads TGTGCCAGCAGTGAGTGGCCCGGGACAACCGGGGAGACCCAGTACTTC.

The chain is built from TRBV10-2 and TRBJ1-2, with D possibly being TRBD1 (5 bases). CDR3 length equals 14 residues. The V end was cut by 10 bases, the J end by 0 bases, with 15 bases between. Germline CDR1 WSHSY, CDR2 SAAADI. The CDR3 region is CAIRRGLANYGYTF. The CDR3 DNA follows: TGCGCCATCCGGAGGGGTTTAGCTAACTATGGCTACACCTTC.

The gene calls are TRBV4-1 and TRBJ1-4, with 7 positions matching TRBD1. Germline V gene data show CDR1 as MGHRA and CDR2 as YSYEKL. V was pared by 4 bases and J by 8 bases, with 10 bases of the junction left unmatched. The CDR3 has 15 amino acids. The CDR3 region has the DNA TGCGCCAGCAGCCTTCGCGAGGGGGCAGGGGAAAAACTGTTTTTT. Its protein product is CASSLREGAGEKLFF.